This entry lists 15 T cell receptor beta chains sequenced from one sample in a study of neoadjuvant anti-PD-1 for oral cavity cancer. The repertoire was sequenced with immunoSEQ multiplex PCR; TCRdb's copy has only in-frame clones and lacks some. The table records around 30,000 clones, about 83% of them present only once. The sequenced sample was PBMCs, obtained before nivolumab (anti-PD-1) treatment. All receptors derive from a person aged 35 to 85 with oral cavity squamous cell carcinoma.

DNA of the CDR3: TGTGCCACCAGCAGGGAGAGAGGTTTCGGTGAGCAGTTCTTC. Amino acid sequence: CATSRERGFGEQFF. This chain connects TRBV15 to TRBJ2-1, with D uncertain. The CDR3 loop spans 14 amino acids. V lost 3 bases and J 9 bases, leaving 15 bases between the germline ends. Germline CDR1 reads LNHNV; CDR2 reads YYDKDF (reference sequence).

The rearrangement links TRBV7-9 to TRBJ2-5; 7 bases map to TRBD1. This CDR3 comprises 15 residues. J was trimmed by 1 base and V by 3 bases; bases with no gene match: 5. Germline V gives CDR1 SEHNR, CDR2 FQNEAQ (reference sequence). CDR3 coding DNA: TGTGCCAGCAGCTTCCGACAGGGCGTCCAAGAGACCCAGTACTTC. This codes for CASSFRQGVQETQYF.

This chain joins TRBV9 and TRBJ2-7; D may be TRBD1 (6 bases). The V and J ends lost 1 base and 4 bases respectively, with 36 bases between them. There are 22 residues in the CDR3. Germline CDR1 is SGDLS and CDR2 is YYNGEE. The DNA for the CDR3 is TGTGCCAGCAGCGTATGGGCCCGATTTAGGGGACATGTAACTTCTCATCGGTACGAGCAGTACTTC. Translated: CASSVWARFRGHVTSHRYEQYF.

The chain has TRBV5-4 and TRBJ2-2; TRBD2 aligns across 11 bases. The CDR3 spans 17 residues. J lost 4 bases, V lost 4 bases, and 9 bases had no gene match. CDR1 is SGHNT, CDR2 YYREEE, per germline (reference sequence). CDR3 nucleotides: TGTGCCAGCAGCCTGAAAACTAGCGGGGGAACCACCGGGGAGCTGTTTTTT. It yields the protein CASSLKTSGGTTGELFF.

The CDR3 DNA sequence: TGTGCCAGCAGCTCGCGGCCTGGGGAGACCCAGTACTTC. It codes for CASSSRPGETQYF. V gene TRBV7-7 combines with J gene TRBJ2-5; D is uncertain. The CDR3 has 13 amino acids. CDR1 is SSHAT and CDR2 is FNYEAQ in the germline V gene (reference sequence). V was cut by 4 bases and J by 5 bases, with 11 bases left in between.

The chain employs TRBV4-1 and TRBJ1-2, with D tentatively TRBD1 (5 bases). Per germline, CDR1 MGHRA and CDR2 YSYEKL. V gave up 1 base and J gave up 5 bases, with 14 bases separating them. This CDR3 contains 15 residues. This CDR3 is CASSQVMTAEYGYTF. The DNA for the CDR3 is TGCGCCAGCAGCCAAGTAATGACAGCCGAGTATGGCTACACCTTC.

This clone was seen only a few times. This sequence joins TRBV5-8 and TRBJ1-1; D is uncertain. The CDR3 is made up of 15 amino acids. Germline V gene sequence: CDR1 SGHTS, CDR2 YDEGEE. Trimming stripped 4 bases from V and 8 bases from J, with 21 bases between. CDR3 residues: CASSLTDGLVMEAFF. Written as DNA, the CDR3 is TGTGCCAGCAGCCTCACAGACGGACTCGTGATGGAAGCTTTCTTT.

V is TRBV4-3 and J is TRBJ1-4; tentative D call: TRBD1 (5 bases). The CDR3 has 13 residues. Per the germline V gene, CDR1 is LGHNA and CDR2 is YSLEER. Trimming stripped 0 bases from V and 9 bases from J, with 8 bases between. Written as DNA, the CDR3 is TGCGCCAGCAGCCAAGATCCGGGGCAAAAACTGTTTTTT. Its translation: CASSQDPGQKLFF.

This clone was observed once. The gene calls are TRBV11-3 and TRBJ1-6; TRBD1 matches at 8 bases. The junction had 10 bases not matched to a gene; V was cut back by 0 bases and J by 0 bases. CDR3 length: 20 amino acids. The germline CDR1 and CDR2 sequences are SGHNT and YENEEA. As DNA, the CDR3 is TGTGCCAGCAGCTTAGATGGCCGGGACAGGCGCGTCTCCTATAATTCACCCCTCCACTTT. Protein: CASSLDGRDRRVSYNSPLHF. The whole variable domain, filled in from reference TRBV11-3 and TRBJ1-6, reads EAGVVQSPRYKIIEKKQPVAFWCNPISGHNTLYWYLQNLGQGPELLIRYENEEAVDDSQLPKDRFSAERLKGVDSTLKIQPAELGDSAVYLCASSLDGRDRRVSYNSPLHFGNGTRLTVT.

In DNA form, the CDR3 reads TGTGCCAGCAGCCCGCCGGGGACAGGGGACACAGATACGCAGTATTTT. Protein sequence: CASSPPGTGDTDTQYF. The chain joins TRBV7-9 to TRBJ2-3; 10 positions match TRBD1. CDR3 size: 16 residues. Trimming removed 5 bases from V and 2 bases from J; junction bases left unmatched: 7. Per the germline V gene, CDR1 is SEHNR and CDR2 is FQNEAQ (reference sequence).

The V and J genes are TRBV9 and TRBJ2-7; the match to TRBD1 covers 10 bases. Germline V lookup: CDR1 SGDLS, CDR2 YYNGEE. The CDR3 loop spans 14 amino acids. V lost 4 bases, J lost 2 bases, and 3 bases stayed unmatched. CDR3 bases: TGTGCCAGCAGCCGGGGACAGGGGACCTACGAGCAGTACTTC. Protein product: CASSRGQGTYEQYF.

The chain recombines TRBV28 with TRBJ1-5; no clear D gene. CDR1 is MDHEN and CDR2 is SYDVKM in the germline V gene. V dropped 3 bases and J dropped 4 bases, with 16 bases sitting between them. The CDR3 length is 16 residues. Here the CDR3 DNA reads TGTGCCAGCAGTTTCCCCATGGCAGTACGTAATCAGCCCCAGCATTTT. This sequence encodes CASSFPMAVRNQPQHF.

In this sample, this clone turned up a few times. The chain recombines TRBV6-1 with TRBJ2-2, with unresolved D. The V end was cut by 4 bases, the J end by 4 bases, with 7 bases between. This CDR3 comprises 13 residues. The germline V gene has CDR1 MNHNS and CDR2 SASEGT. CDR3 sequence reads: CASSGKATGELFF. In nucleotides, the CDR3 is TGTGCCAGCAGTGGAAAAGCCACCGGGGAGCTGTTTTTT.

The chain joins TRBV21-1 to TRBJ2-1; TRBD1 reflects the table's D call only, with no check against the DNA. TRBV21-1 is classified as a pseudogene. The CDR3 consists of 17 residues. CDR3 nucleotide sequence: TGTGCCAGCAGCAAAGCCCGAGGGGACAGGCCAGACAATGAGCAGTTCTTC. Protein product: CASSKARGDRPDNEQFF.

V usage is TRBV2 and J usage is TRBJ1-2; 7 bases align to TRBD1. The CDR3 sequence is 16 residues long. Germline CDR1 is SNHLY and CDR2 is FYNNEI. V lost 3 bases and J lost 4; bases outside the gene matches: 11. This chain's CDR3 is CASSDGVSGGSYGYTF. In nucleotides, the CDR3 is TGTGCCAGCAGTGACGGGGTCTCAGGGGGGAGCTATGGCTACACCTTC.